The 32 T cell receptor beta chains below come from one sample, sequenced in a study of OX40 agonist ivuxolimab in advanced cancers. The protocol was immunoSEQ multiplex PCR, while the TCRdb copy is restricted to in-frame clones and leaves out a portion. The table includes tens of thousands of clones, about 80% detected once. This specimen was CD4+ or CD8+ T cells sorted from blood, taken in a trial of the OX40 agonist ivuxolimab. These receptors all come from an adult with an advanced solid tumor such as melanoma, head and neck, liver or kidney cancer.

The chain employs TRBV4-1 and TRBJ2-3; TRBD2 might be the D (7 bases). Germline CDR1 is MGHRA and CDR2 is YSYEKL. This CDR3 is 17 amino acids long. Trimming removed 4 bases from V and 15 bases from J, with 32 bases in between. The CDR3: CASSRSMGIEEGGNVYF. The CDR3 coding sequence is TGCGCCAGCAGCCGGTCTATGGGAATCGAGGAGGGGGGGAATGTTTATTTT.

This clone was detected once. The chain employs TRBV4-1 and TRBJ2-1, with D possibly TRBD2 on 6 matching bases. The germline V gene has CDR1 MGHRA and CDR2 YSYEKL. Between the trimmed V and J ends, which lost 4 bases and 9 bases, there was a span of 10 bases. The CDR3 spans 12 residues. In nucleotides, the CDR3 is TGCGCCAGCAGCCCGGACTATCCTGAGCAGTTCTTC. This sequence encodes CASSPDYPEQFF.

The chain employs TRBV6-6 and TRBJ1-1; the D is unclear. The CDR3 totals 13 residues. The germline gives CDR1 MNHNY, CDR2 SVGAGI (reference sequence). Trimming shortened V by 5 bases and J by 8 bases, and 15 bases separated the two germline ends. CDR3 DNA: TGTGCCAGCAGTACGCTATCGACCGGGGAAGCTTTCTTT. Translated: CASSTLSTGEAFF.

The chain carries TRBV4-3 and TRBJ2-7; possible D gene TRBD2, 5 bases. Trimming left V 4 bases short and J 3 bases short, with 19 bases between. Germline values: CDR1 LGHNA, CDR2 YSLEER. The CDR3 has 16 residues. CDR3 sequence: CASSPSRRTAFYEQYF. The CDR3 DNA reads TGCGCCAGCAGCCCCAGTCGCAGGACTGCCTTCTACGAGCAGTACTTC.

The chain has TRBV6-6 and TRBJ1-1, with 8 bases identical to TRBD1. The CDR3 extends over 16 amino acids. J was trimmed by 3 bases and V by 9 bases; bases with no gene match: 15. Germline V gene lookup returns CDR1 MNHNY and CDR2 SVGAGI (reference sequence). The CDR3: CASPGGRGFADTEAFF. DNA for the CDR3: TGTGCCAGTCCAGGGGGCAGGGGATTCGCGGACACTGAAGCTTTCTTT.

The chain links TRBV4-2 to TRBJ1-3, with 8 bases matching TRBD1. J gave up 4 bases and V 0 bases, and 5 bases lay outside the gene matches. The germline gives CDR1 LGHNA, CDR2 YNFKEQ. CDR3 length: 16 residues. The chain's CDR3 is CASSQDRTGYGNTIYF. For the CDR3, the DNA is TGTGCCAGCAGCCAAGACCGGACAGGGTACGGAAACACCATATATTTT.

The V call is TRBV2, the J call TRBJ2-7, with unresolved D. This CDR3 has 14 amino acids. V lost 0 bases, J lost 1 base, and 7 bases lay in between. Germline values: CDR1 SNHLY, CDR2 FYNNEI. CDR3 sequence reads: CASSEAVGSYEQYF. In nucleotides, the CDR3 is TGTGCCAGCAGTGAAGCTGTGGGTTCCTACGAGCAGTACTTC.

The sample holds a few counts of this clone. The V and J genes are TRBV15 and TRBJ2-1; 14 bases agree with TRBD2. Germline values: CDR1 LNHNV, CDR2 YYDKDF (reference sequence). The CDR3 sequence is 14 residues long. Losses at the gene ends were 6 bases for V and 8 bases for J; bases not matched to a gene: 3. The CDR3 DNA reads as TGTGCCACCAGGACTAGCGGGGGGGTCTATGAGCAGTTCTTC. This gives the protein CATRTSGGVYEQFF.

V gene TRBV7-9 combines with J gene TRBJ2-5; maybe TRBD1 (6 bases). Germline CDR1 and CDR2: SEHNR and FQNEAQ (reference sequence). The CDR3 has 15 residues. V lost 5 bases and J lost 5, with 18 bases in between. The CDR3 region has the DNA TGTGCCAGCAGCCCAGGGGCCGTTAGAACGGAGACCCAGTACTTC. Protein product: CASSPGAVRTETQYF.

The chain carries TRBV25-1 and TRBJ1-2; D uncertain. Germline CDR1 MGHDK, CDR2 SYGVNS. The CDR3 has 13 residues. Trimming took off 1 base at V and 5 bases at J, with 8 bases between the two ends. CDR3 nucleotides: TGTGCCAGCAGTGAATCAAGGGTATATGGCTACACCTTC. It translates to CASSESRVYGYTF.

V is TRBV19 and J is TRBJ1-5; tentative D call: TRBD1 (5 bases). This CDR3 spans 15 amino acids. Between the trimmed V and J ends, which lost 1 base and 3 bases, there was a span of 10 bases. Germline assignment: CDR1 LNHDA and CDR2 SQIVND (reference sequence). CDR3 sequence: CASSIATGHNQPQHF. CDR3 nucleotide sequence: TGTGCCAGTAGTATAGCAACAGGACACAATCAGCCCCAGCATTTT.

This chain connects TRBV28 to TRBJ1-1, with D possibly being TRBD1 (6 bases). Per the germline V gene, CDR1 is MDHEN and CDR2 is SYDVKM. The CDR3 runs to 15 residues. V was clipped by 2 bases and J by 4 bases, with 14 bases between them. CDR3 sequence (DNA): TGTGCCAGCAGTTTACCGGTGGGGGCGGGCACTGAAGCTTTCTTT. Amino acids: CASSLPVGAGTEAFF.

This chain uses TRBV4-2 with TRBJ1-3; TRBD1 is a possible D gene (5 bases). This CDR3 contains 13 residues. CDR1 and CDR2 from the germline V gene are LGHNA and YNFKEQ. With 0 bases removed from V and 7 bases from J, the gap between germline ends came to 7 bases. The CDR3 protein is CASSQDKGNTIYF. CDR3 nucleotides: TGTGCCAGCAGCCAAGATAAGGGGAACACCATATATTTT.

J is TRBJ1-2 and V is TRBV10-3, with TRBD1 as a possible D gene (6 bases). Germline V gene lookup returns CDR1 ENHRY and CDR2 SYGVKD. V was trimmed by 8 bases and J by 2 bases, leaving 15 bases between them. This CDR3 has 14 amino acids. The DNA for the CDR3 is TGTGCCATCGGGGGTGCGGGGGCAAACTATGGCTACACCTTC. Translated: CAIGGAGANYGYTF.

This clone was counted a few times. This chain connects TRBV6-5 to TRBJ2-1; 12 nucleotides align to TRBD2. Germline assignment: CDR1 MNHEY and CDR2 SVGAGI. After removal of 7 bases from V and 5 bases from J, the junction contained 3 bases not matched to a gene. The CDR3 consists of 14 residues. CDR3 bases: TGTGCCAGCACGTGGACTAGCGGGGACAATGAGCAGTTCTTC. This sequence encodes CASTWTSGDNEQFF.

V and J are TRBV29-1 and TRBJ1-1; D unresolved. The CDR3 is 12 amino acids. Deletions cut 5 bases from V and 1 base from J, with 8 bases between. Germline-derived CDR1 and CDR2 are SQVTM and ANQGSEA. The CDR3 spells CSVLDGNTEAFF. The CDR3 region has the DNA TGCAGCGTTTTGGACGGGAACACTGAAGCTTTCTTT. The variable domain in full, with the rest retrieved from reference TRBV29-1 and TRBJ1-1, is SAVISQKPSRDICQRGTSLTIQCQVDSQVTMMFWYRQQPGQSLTLIATANQGSEATYESGFVIDKFPISRPNLTFSTLTVSNMSPEDSSIYLCSVLDGNTEAFFGQGTRLTVV.

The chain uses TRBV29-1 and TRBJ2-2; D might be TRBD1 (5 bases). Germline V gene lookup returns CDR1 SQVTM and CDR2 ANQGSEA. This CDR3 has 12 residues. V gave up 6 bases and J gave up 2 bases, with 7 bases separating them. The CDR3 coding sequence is TGCAGCGTCGACAGTAACACCGGGGAGCTGTTTTTT. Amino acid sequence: CSVDSNTGELFF.

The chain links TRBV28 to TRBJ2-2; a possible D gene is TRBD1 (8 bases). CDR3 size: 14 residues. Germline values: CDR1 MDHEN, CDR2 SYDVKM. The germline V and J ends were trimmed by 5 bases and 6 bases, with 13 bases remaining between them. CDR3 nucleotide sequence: TGTGCCAGCAGTGCAACAGGGGGGGCCGGGGAGCTGTTTTTT. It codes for CASSATGGAGELFF.

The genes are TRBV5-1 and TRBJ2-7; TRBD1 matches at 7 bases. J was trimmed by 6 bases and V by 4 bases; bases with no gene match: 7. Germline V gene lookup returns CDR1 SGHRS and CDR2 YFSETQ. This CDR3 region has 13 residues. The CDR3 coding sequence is TGCGCCAGCAGCCCGCTACAGGGGACCGAGCAGTACTTC. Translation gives CASSPLQGTEQYF.

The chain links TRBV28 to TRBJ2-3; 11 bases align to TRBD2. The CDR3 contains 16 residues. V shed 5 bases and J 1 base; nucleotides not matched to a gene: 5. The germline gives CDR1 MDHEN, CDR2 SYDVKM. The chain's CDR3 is CASSPPGLAGTDTQYF. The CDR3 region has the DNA TGTGCCAGCAGTCCACCGGGACTAGCGGGCACAGATACGCAGTATTTT.

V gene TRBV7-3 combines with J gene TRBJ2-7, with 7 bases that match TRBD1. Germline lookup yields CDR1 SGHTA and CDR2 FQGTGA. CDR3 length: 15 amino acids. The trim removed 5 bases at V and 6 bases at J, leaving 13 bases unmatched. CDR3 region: CASSALGGSPLEQYF. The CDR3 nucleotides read TGTGCCAGCAGCGCCTTAGGGGGCTCCCCTCTCGAGCAGTACTTC.

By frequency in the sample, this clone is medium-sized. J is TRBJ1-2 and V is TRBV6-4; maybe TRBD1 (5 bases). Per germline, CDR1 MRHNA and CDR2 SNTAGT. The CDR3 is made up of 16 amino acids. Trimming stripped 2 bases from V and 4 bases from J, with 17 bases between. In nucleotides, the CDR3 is TGTGCCAGCAGTGACACCCCCCAGGGCCCGATCTATGGCTACACCTTC. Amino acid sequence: CASSDTPQGPIYGYTF.

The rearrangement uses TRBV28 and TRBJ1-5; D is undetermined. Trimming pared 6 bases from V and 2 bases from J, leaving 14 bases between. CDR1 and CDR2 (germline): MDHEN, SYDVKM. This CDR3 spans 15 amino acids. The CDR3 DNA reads TGTGCCAGCAGGGGCTTGGCTGGTGGCAATCAGCCCCAGCATTTT. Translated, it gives CASRGLAGGNQPQHF.

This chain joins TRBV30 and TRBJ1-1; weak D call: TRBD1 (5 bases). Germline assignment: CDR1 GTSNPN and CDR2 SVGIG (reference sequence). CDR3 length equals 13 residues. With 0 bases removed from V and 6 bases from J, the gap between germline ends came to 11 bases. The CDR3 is CAWSVAGNPEAFF. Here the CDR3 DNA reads TGTGCCTGGAGTGTAGCAGGGAATCCTGAAGCTTTCTTT.

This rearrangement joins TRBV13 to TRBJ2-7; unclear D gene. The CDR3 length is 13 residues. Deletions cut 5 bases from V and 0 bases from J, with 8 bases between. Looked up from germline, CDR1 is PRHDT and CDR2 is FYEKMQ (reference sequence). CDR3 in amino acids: CASSPSRSYEQYF. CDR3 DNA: TGTGCCAGCAGCCCCTCTCGCTCCTACGAGCAGTACTTC.

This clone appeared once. This CDR3 is CASSQRGPREAYNEQFF. DNA of the CDR3: TGCGCCAGCAGCCAAAGGGGTCCTCGGGAGGCCTACAATGAGCAGTTCTTC. The rearrangement uses TRBV4-1 and TRBJ2-1; 7 nucleotides align to TRBD2. The J segment lost 2 bases and the V segment lost 2 bases, leaving 9 bases of the junction unmatched. The CDR3 extends over 17 amino acids. Germline CDR1 reads MGHRA; CDR2 reads YSYEKL.

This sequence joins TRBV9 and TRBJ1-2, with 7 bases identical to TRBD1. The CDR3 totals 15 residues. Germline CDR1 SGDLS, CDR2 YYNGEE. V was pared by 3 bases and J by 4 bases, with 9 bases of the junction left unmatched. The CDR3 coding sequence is TGTGCCAGCAGCGGGGGACAGACAAACACCTATGGCTACACCTTC. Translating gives CASSGGQTNTYGYTF.

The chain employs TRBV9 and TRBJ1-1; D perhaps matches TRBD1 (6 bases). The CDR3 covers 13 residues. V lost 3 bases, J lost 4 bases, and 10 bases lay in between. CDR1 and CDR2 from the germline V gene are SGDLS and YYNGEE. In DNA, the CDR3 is TGTGCCAGCAGCGCAGGGGCGCCCACTGAAGCTTTCTTT. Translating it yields CASSAGAPTEAFF.

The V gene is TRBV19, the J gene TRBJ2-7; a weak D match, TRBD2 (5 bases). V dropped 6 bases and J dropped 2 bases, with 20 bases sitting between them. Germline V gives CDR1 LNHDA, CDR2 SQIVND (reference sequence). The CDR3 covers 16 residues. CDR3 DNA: TGTGCCAGTAGCCTAAACAGCGGATATCCGCCCTACGAGCAGTACTTC. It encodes CASSLNSGYPPYEQYF.

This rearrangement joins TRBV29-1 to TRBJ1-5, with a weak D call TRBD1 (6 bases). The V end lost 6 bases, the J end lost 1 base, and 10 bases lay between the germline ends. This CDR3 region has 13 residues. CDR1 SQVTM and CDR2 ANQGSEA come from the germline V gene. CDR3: CSVSGQSNQPQHF. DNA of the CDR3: TGCAGCGTATCCGGACAGAGCAATCAGCCCCAGCATTTT.

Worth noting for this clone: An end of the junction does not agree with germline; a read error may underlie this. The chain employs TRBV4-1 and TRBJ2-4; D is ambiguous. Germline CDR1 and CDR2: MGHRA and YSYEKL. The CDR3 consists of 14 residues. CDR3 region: CASGQDLAKNIQYF. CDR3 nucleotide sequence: TGCGCCAGCGGCCAAGATCTAGCCAAAAACATTCAGTACTTC.

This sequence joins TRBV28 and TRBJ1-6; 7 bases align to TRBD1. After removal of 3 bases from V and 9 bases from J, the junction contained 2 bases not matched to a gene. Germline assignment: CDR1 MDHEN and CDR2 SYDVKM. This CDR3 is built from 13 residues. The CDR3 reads CASSLTGSSPLHF. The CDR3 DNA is TGTGCCAGCAGTTTGACAGGGTCTTCACCCCTCCACTTT.